This is a list of T cell receptor beta chains from one sample in a study of blood T cell repertoires in COVID-19. Clones were sequenced by immunoSEQ multiplex PCR, and TCRdb holds only the in-frame ones, with some missing. This table holds 50,000 to 70,000 clones, around 87% found once. The source material was peripheral blood. The receptors stem from a human donor with active COVID-19. The donor label of this sample is uncertain. CDR3s include the opening cysteine and the closing phenylalanine or tryptophan. D genes are given only for firm matches. Some rows have no size entry. The others give once, few or many, or a class for an expanded clone.

D gene	clone size	V gene	J gene	CDR3 protein	CDR3 DNA
.	.	TRBV6-5	TRBJ1-1	CASSSRVEAFF	TGTGCCAGCAGCTCCCGGGTTGAAGCTTTCTTT
TRBD1	.	TRBV27	TRBJ1-2	CASSPTPTGNYGYTF	TGTGCCAGCAGTCCTACCCCGACAGGGAACTATGGCTACACCTTC
TRBD1	once	TRBV7-9	TRBJ2-5	CASSAGGGVWLETQYF	TGTGCCAGCAGCGCAGGGGGCGGGGTTTGGTTGGAGACCCAGTACTTC
TRBD2	.	TRBV6-6	TRBJ2-7	CASSYTSGGNRYF	TGTGCCAGCAGTTATACTAGCGGTGGGAATCGCTACTTC
TRBD1	.	TRBV6-5	TRBJ2-2	CASSRQGAGELFF	TGTGCCAGCAGTCGACAGGGCGCCGGGGAGCTGTTTTTT
.	.	TRBV7-9	TRBJ1-1	CASSLSMGGTEAFF	TGTGCCAGCAGCCTCTCTATGGGGGGCACTGAAGCTTTCTTT
TRBD1	once	TRBV28	TRBJ1-2	CASTVDRGRGYTF	TGTGCCAGCACCGTGGACAGGGGGCGCGGCTACACCTTC
.	.	TRBV5-1	TRBJ2-3	CASIQGSGDTQYF	TGCGCCAGCATCCAGGGGTCGGGAGATACGCAGTATTTT
.	.	TRBV11-2	TRBJ2-2	CASSLVEVPGELFF	TGTGCCAGCAGCTTAGTCGAGGTACCCGGGGAGCTGTTTTTT
TRBD2	.	TRBV9	TRBJ2-7	CASSPERGLAGANYEQYF	TGTGCCAGCAGCCCCGAGAGGGGACTAGCGGGAGCCAACTACGAGCAGTACTTC
.	.	TRBV4-1	TRBJ2-1	CASSAGQGGTYNEQFF	TGCGCCAGCAGCGCAGGCCAAGGAGGAACCTACAATGAGCAGTTCTTC
.	.	TRBV28	TRBJ2-5	CASLRRTGMETQYF	TGTGCCAGCCTAAGAAGAACAGGGATGGAGACCCAGTACTTC
TRBD1	.	TRBV9	TRBJ2-3	CASSSGTGSTDTQYF	TGTGCCAGCAGCTCCGGGACAGGCAGCACAGATACGCAGTATTTT
TRBD2	.	TRBV27	TRBJ2-7	CASRDSGSYEQYF	TGTGCCAGCAGAGATAGCGGGAGCTACGAGCAGTACTTC
.	.	TRBV10-2	TRBJ1-2	CASMTDSYGYTF	TGCGCCAGCATGACAGACTCCTATGGCTACACCTTC
.	.	TRBV19	TRBJ2-7	CASSIDLGDYEQYF	TGTGCCAGTAGTATAGATCTCGGGGACTACGAGCAGTACTTC